These 28 T cell receptor beta chains came from one sample sequenced in a study of T cells in Graves' hyperthyroidism and ophthalmopathy. The CDR3 regions of TCR beta were amplified from RNA transcripts. A set of HTBI primers served as the primers for a first-round RT-PCR of the TCR CDR3. TCRdb redid the calling of the multiplex PCR reads with MiXCR, one entry per CDR3 protein. This table holds over 700,000 distinct CDR3 sequences, more than 30% found once. Input material: blood. The origin of the receptors is a man younger than 35 with Graves' hyperthyroidism.

This clonotype was found many times. At one of its ends the junction is not consistent with the germline gene, which may arise from a read error. The rearrangement joins TRBV7-9 to TRBJ1-1, with a possible D match to TRBD1 (5 bases). The CDR3 is 13 amino acids. Germline-derived CDR1 and CDR2 are SEHNR and FQNEAQ (reference sequence). The CDR3 here is CASSLGGNPEAFF. The CDR3 DNA follows: TGTGCCAGCAGCTTAGGGGGGAACCCTGAAGCTTTCTTT.

Only a few counts were recorded for this clonotype. The chain joins TRBV4-1 to TRBJ1-2; D ambiguous. This CDR3 comprises 13 residues. Trimming took off 0 bases at V and 5 bases at J, with 7 bases between the two ends. Germline V gives CDR1 MGHRA, CDR2 YSYEKL. In DNA, the CDR3 is TGCGCCAGCAGCCAAGATACCACGTATGGCTACACCTTC. Its translation is CASSQDTTYGYTF.

The sample holds many counts of this clonotype. The chain uses TRBV7-6 and TRBJ2-6, with 8 bases matching TRBD1. Trimming at V came to 4 bases and at J to 2 bases, leaving 10 bases not matched to a gene. Per germline, CDR1 SGHVS and CDR2 FNYEAQ. CDR3 length: 18 amino acids. The CDR3 here is CASSSLTGETPGANVLTF. CDR3 coding DNA: TGTGCCAGCAGCTCCCTGACAGGGGAAACCCCTGGGGCCAACGTCCTGACTTTC.

This clonotype came up a few times. The chain couples TRBV4-1 to TRBJ1-2, with 9 positions matching TRBD1. The CDR3 has 15 residues. From germline, CDR1 is MGHRA and CDR2 YSYEKL. V lost 0 bases to trimming and J lost 5 bases; unmatched junction nucleotides: 4. The CDR3 spells CASSQDLGTGYGYTF. CDR3 nucleotides: TGCGCCAGCAGCCAAGATCTCGGGACAGGGTATGGCTACACCTTC.

The J gene is TRBJ2-5, the V gene TRBV7-9; 14 bases line up with TRBD2. Germline values: CDR1 SEHNR, CDR2 FQNEAQ (reference sequence). V gave up 1 base and J gave up 9 bases; unmatched junction bases: 7. The CDR3 sequence is 16 residues long. Written as DNA, the CDR3 is TGTGCCAGCAGCTTAGAGCCGGGACTAGCGGGGGCGGCCCAGTACTTC. It specifies CASSLEPGLAGAAQYF.

Ten or more counts support this clonotype. The chain recombines TRBV2 with TRBJ1-5; the D is unclear. Germline V gene data show CDR1 as SNHLY and CDR2 as FYNNEI. There are 14 residues in the CDR3. Trimming removed 4 bases from V and 5 bases from J, with 12 bases in between. The CDR3, as DNA: TGTGCCAGCAGTGGGATAGGGCTGGATCAGCCCCAGCATTTT. Its protein product is CASSGIGLDQPQHF.

A word on this clonotype: An end of the junction differs from the germline gene, which may be a read error. The rearrangement joins TRBV7-9 to TRBJ2-7, with 9 positions matching TRBD1. Germline V CDR1 and CDR2: SEHNR, FQNEAQ (reference sequence). This CDR3 is built from 16 residues. This CDR3 is CASSQDTGQGSYEQYF. As DNA, the CDR3 is TGCGCCAGCAGCCAAGATACCGGACAGGGGTCCTACGAGCAGTACTTC.

The chain joins TRBV10-3 to TRBJ2-7, with D possibly TRBD2 on 5 matching bases. This CDR3 region has 12 residues. V was clipped by 6 bases and J by 5 bases, with 11 bases between them. Germline loops: CDR1 ENHRY, CDR2 SYGVKD. Here the CDR3 DNA reads TGTGCCATCAGGGAGGACGGGAACGAGCAGTACTTC. This sequence encodes CAIREDGNEQYF.

The chain combines TRBV10-3 with TRBJ1-1; D gene uncertain. The CDR3 has 14 amino acids. From germline, CDR1 is ENHRY and CDR2 SYGVKD. V shed 5 bases and J shed 4 bases, with 14 bases lying between them. The CDR3 sequence: CAISPGRTVTEAFF. DNA of the CDR3: TGTGCCATCAGTCCCGGACGCACAGTCACTGAAGCTTTCTTT.

This clonotype was counted at least ten times. The CDR3 nucleotides read TGTGCCAGCCGACCCTTAGGTCAGCCCCAGCATTTT. It encodes CASRPLGQPQHF. The chain is built from TRBV9 and TRBJ1-5; D gene unclear. V shed 7 bases and J shed 6 bases, with 11 bases lying between them. This CDR3 region has 12 residues. Per the germline V gene, CDR1 is SGDLS and CDR2 is YYNGEE.

V and J are TRBV12-3 or TRBV12-4 and TRBJ2-7, with D possibly TRBD1 on 6 matching bases. The V gene lost 5 bases and the J gene lost 3 bases, with 14 bases spanning the gap. The CDR3 totals 14 residues. The CDR3: CASSLAPTGYEQYF. In DNA, the CDR3 is TGTGCCAGCAGTCTCGCACCGACAGGCTACGAGCAGTACTTC.

Comments on this clonotype: A clone one base away is much larger, so this may be a read error. The J gene is TRBJ1-1, the V gene TRBV7-2; a possible D gene is TRBD1 (5 bases). V was shortened by 6 bases and J by 10 bases, with 12 bases between the two germline ends. Germline loops: CDR1 SGHTA, CDR2 FQGNSA. This CDR3 is built from 11 residues. The CDR3 nucleotides are TGTGCCAGCAGGCAAAGTGGGGGAGCTTTCTTT. Translation gives CASRQSGGAFF. Drawing the rest from reference TRBV7-2 and TRBJ1-1, the complete variable domain is GAGVSQSPSNKVTEKGKDVELRCDPISGHTALYWYRQSLGQGLEFLIYFQGNSAPDKSGLPSDRFSAERTGGSVSTLTIQRTQQEDSAVYLCASRQSGGAFFGQGTRLTVV.

This clonotype came up many times. The gene calls are TRBV10-3 and TRBJ2-2; no firm D call. The length of the CDR3 is 15 residues. Trimming stripped 0 bases from V and 1 base from J, with 6 bases between. CDR1 and CDR2 (germline): ENHRY, SYGVKD. The CDR3 DNA reads as TGTGCCATCAGTGAGTCATCTGGGAACACCGGGGAGCTGTTTTTT. Translated: CAISESSGNTGELFF.

The sample holds a few counts of this clonotype. The genes are TRBV12-3 or TRBV12-4 and TRBJ1-6, with 7 bases identical to TRBD1. The CDR3 has 14 residues. The V gene end was trimmed by 3 bases and the J gene end by 9 bases; junction bases not matched to a gene: 5. The CDR3 nucleotides are TGTGCCAGCAGTTTTGACAGGGAAACTTCACCCCTCCACTTT. As protein: CASSFDRETSPLHF.

This clonotype was recorded many times. The chain recombines TRBV29-1 with TRBJ2-2; maybe TRBD1 (6 bases). The V and J ends lost 1 base and 5 bases respectively, with 17 bases between them. Germline-derived CDR1 and CDR2 are SQVTM and ANQGSEA. The CDR3 is 16 amino acids. In DNA, the CDR3 is TGCAGCGTTGAAGTACCCAGGGGACCGGGGACCGGGGAGCTGTTTTTT. Translated: CSVEVPRGPGTGELFF.

The table lists this clonotype with many counts. The chain joins TRBV5-1 to TRBJ2-6, with D perhaps TRBD1 (6 bases). V was cut by 4 bases and J by 0 bases, with 11 bases left in between. The CDR3 loop spans 16 amino acids. Looked up from germline, CDR1 is SGHRS and CDR2 is YFSETQ. The CDR3 DNA sequence: TGCGCCAGCAGCGGAAAGGGGGACTCTGGGGCCAACGTCCTGACTTTC. Amino acid sequence: CASSGKGDSGANVLTF.

The chain recombines TRBV15 with TRBJ1-2; TRBD1 agrees at 8 bases. Germline V gene data show CDR1 as LNHNV and CDR2 as YYDKDF (reference sequence). The length of the CDR3 is 13 residues. V shed 8 bases and J 4 bases; nucleotides not matched to a gene: 6. The CDR3 sequence: CATHRTGSYGYTF. CDR3 in DNA: TGTGCCACCCACCGGACAGGGAGCTATGGCTACACCTTC. Using reference TRBV15 and TRBJ1-2 for the parts outside the CDR3, the full variable domain is DAMVIQNPRYQVTQFGKPVTLSCSQTLNHNVMYWYQQKSSQAPKLLFHYYDKDFNNEADTPDNFQSRRPNTSFCFLDIRSPGLGDTAMYLCATHRTGSYGYTFGSGTRLTVV.

Concerning this clonotype itself: Just one base apart from a much larger clone, this may be a read error. The chain recombines TRBV7-9 with TRBJ2-2; no clear D. The CDR3 has 14 amino acids. Between the trimmed V and J ends, which lost 4 bases and 4 bases, there was a span of 10 bases. Germline V gives CDR1 SEHNR, CDR2 FQNEAQ (reference sequence). The CDR3 is CASSSGVSTGELFF. The CDR3 region has the DNA TGTGCCAGCAGCTCCGGAGTGAGCACCGGGGAGCTGTTTTTT.

V and J are TRBV9 and TRBJ1-3, with D hard to call. Germline V gene sequence: CDR1 SGDLS, CDR2 YYNGEE. Trimming cost V 4 bases and J 2 bases, with 10 bases left between them. The CDR3 covers 14 residues. CDR3 in DNA: TGTGCCAGCAGCCTACTCGACACTGGAAACACCATATATTTT. Its translation is CASSLLDTGNTIYF.

Notes on this clonotype: The junction differs from germline at one of its ends, possibly a read error. V is TRBV7-8 and J is TRBJ2-7; 7 bases are a match to TRBD1. The CDR3 totals 16 residues. Germline V gene data show CDR1 as SGHVS and CDR2 as FQNEAQ. This CDR3 is CASSQHQGQTVYEQYF. The CDR3 bases are TGCGCCAGCAGCCAGCACCAGGGACAGACTGTCTACGAGCAGTACTTC.

The sample holds a few counts of this clonotype. The J gene is TRBJ1-3, the V gene TRBV14; TRBD1 is a possible D gene (6 bases). This CDR3 is 17 amino acids long. Germline V gives CDR1 SGHDN, CDR2 FVKESK. Trimming shortened V by 3 bases and J by 0 bases, and 15 bases separated the two germline ends. CDR3 in DNA: TGTGCCAGCAGCCAGTATGGACAGAAAGTCTCTGGAAACACCATATATTTT. Protein: CASSQYGQKVSGNTIYF. Drawing the rest from reference TRBV14 and TRBJ1-3, the complete variable domain is EAGVTQFPSHSVIEKGQTVTLRCDPISGHDNLYWYRRVMGKEIKFLLHFVKESKQDESGMPNNRFLAERTGGTYSTLKVQPAELEDSGVYFCASSQYGQKVSGNTIYFGEGSWLTVV.

This sequence joins TRBV27 and TRBJ2-5; TRBD2 might be the D (5 bases). The CDR3 runs 14 residues. From germline, CDR1 is MNHEY and CDR2 SMNVEV (reference sequence). Trimming removed 3 bases at V and 4 bases at J, with 12 bases between. The CDR3 coding sequence is TGTGCCAGCAGTTTCGAGGGTACGCTAGAGACCCAGTACTTC. Translated, it gives CASSFEGTLETQYF.

About this clonotype itself: A much larger clone differs by one base, so this may be a read error. J is TRBJ1-1 and V is TRBV2; tentative D call: TRBD1 (6 bases). The germline V gene has CDR1 SNHLY and CDR2 FYNNEI. The length of the CDR3 is 14 residues. The CDR3 DNA reads TGTGCCGACCATGGATCGGGGGGCTTAACTGAAACTTTCTTT. It translates to CADHGSGGLTETFF.

This clonotype was seen only once. A much larger clone lies one base from this, so it may be a read error. This rearrangement joins TRBV10-3 to TRBJ2-5; 7 positions agree with TRBD1. CDR3 size: 14 residues. Germline V gives CDR1 ENHRY, CDR2 SYGVKD. The CDR3 DNA sequence: TGTGCCATCTCGCCGGGACAGAGTCAAGAGACCCAGCACTTC. This codes for CAISPGQSQETQHF.

V is TRBV20-1 and J is TRBJ1-5, with D possibly matching TRBD1 (5 bases). This CDR3 comprises 14 residues. Trimming removed 6 bases from V and 7 bases from J, with 19 bases in between. Per germline, CDR1 DFQATT and CDR2 SNEGSKA (reference sequence). CDR3 amino acids: CSALRLGGGQPQHF. DNA for the CDR3: TGCAGTGCCCTGAGATTGGGGGGAGGACAGCCCCAGCATTTT.

V usage is TRBV29-1 and J usage is TRBJ2-2; a possible D gene is TRBD2 (5 bases). The CDR3 consists of 11 residues. Germline lookup yields CDR1 SQVTM and CDR2 ANQGSEA. V was trimmed by 8 bases and J by 6 bases, leaving 10 bases between them. The CDR3: CSSIASGELFF. CDR3 DNA sequence: TGCAGCTCCATAGCGTCCGGGGAGCTGTTTTTT.

There are many counts of this clonotype. V and J are TRBV7-9 and TRBJ2-7; D gene ambiguous. This CDR3 contains 14 residues. The germline CDR1 and CDR2 sequences are SEHNR and FQNEAQ (reference sequence). Trimming removed 4 bases at V and 2 bases at J, with 12 bases between. The DNA for the CDR3 is TGTGCCAGCAGCTCCGCTGATGGTACCTACGAGCAGTACTTC. As protein: CASSSADGTYEQYF.

This clonotype has only a few counts. The chain couples TRBV28 to TRBJ1-6; 8 nucleotides line up with TRBD1. Germline CDR1 and CDR2: MDHEN and SYDVKM. The V segment lost 3 bases and the J segment 8 bases; nucleotides outside the gene matches: 3. The CDR3 is 14 residues long. The CDR3 DNA reads TGTGCCAGCAGTTTCAGGGGGCTGTATTCACCCCTCCACTTT. Translating gives CASSFRGLYSPLHF.